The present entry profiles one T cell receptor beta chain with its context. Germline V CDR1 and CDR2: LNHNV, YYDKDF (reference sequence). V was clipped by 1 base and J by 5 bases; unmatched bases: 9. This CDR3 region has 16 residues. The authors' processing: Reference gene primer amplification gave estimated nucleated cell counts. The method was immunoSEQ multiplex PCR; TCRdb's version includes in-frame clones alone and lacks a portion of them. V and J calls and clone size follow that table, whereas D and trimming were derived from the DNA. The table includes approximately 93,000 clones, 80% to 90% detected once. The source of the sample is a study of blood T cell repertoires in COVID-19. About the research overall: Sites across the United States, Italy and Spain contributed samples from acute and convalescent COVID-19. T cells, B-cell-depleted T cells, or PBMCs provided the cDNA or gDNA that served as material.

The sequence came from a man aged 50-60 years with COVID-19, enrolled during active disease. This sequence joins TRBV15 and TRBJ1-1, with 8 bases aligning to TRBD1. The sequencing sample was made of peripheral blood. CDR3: CATSRAWTGTGTEAFF. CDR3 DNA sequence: TGTGCCACCAGCAGAGCCTGGACAGGGACGGGTACTGAAGCTTTCTTT. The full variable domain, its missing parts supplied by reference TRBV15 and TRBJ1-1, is DAMVIQNPRYQVTQFGKPVTLSCSQTLNHNVMYWYQQKSSQAPKLLFHYYDKDFNNEADTPDNFQSRRPNTSFCFLDIRSPGLGDTAMYLCATSRAWTGTGTEAFFGQGTRLTVV.